The 5 T cell receptor beta chains below all came from one sample that was sequenced in a study of OX40 agonist ivuxolimab in advanced cancers. Sequenced by immunoSEQ multiplex PCR; TCRdb stores in-frame clones only, minus some. This table has 150,000 to 170,000 clones, under 95% appearing once. Material: CD4+ or CD8+ T cells sorted from blood, obtained in a trial of the OX40 agonist ivuxolimab. The receptors shown here come from an adult with an advanced solid tumor such as melanoma, head and neck, liver or kidney cancer.

The rearrangement uses TRBV5-4 and TRBJ2-7; tentative D call: TRBD2 (6 bases). This CDR3 comprises 14 residues. Germline assignment: CDR1 SGHNT and CDR2 YYREEE (reference sequence). Trimming removed 0 bases at V and 2 bases at J, with 9 bases between. CDR3 coding DNA: TGTGCCAGCAGCTTGGGGACGGGGGCCTACGAGCAGTACTTC. Its protein is CASSLGTGAYEQYF.

The rearrangement joins TRBV19 to TRBJ1-1; D remains ambiguous. V dropped 3 bases and J dropped 0 bases, with 8 bases sitting between them. The CDR3 runs to 14 residues. CDR1 is LNHDA and CDR2 is SQIVND in the germline V gene (reference sequence). In DNA form, the CDR3 reads TGTGCCAGTAGTATTGGTCGAGTGAACACTGAAGCTTTCTTT. Its translation is CASSIGRVNTEAFF.

The chain has TRBV9 and TRBJ1-3; D might be TRBD1 (5 bases). Looked up from germline, CDR1 is SGDLS and CDR2 is YYNGEE. The CDR3 covers 17 residues. The V end was cut by 4 bases, the J end by 3 bases, with 20 bases between. In DNA form, the CDR3 reads TGTGCCAGCAGCCCAAAGGTGCGTGGGGCGGTTGGAAACACCATATATTTT. It translates to CASSPKVRGAVGNTIYF.

This chain links TRBV25-1 with TRBJ1-2; D remains unclear. The V gene lost 3 bases and the J gene lost 4 bases, with 18 bases spanning the gap. The CDR3 extends over 16 amino acids. From germline, CDR1 is MGHDK and CDR2 SYGVNS. For the CDR3, the DNA is TGTGCCAGCAGTGAGAGGTGGCAGGTCCGTGCCTATGGCTACACCTTC. It codes for CASSERWQVRAYGYTF.

V and J are TRBV7-8 and TRBJ2-1; 8 bases fit TRBD2. The CDR3 loop spans 18 amino acids. Trimming took 2 bases from V and 3 from J; bases not matched to a gene: 12. Per the germline V gene, CDR1 is SGHVS and CDR2 is FQNEAQ. CDR3 nucleotides: TGTGCCAGCAGCTTATGGGGGAGAGGCGGGGGGAGCTACAATGAGCAGTTCTTC. Its protein product is CASSLWGRGGGSYNEQFF. The whole variable domain, filled in from reference TRBV7-8 and TRBJ2-1, reads GAGVSQSPRYKVAKRGQDVALRCDPISGHVSLFWYQQALGQGPEFLTYFQNEAQLDKSGLPSDRFFAERPEGSVSTLKIQRTQQEDSAVYLCASSLWGRGGGSYNEQFFGPGTRLTVL.